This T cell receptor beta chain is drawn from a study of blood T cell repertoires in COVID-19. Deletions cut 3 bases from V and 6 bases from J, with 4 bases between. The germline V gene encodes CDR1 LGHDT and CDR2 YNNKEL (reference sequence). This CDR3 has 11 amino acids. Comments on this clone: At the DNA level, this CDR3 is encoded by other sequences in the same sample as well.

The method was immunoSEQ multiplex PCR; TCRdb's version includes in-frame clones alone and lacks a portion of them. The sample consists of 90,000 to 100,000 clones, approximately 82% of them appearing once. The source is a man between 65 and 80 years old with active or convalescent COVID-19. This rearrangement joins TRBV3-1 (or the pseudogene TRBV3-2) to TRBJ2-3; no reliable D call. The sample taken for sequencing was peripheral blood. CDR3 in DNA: TGTGCCAGCAGCCAGCGGGATACGCAGTATTTT. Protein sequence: CASSQRDTQYF.